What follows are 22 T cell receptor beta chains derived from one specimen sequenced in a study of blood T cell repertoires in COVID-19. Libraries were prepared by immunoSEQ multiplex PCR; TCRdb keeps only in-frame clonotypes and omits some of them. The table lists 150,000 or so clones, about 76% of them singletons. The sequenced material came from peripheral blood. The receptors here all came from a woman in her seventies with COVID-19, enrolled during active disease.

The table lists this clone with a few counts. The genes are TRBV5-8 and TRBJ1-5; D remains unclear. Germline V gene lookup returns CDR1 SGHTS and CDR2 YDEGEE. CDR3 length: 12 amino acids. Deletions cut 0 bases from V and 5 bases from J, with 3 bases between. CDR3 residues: CASSLADQPQHF. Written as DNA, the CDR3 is TGTGCCAGCAGCTTGGCGGATCAGCCCCAGCATTTT.

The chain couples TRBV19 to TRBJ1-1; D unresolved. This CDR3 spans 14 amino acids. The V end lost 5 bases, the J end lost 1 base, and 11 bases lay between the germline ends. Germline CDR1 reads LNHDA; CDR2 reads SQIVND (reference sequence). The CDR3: CASSLFRGNTEAFF. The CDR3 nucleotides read TGTGCCAGTAGTTTGTTCCGGGGGAACACTGAAGCTTTCTTT.

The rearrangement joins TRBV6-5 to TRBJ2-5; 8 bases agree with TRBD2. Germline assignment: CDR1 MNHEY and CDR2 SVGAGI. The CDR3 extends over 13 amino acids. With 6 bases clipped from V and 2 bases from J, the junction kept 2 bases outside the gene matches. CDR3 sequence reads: CASRREGQETQYF. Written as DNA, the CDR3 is TGTGCCAGCAGACGGGAGGGACAAGAGACCCAGTACTTC.

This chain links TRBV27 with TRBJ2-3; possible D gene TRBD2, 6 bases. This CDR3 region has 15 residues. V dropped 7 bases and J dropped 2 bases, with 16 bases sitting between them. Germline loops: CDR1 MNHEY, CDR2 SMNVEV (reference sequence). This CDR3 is CASIGTGEPTDTQYF. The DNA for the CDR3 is TGTGCCAGCATAGGTACGGGGGAACCCACAGATACGCAGTATTTT.

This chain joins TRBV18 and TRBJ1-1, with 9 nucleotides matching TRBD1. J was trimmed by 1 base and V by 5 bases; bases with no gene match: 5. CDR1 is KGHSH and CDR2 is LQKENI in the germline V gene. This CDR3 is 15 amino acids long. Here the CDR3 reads CASSETGGPNTEAFF. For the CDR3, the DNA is TGTGCCAGCTCAGAGACAGGGGGACCGAACACTGAAGCTTTCTTT.

The CDR3 sequence: CASSVGTLGANEQFF. DNA for the CDR3: TGTGCCAGCAGCGTCGGGACACTTGGGGCTAATGAGCAGTTCTTC. The rearrangement uses TRBV9 and TRBJ2-1; TRBD1 might be the D (6 bases). The CDR3 has 15 amino acids. Germline CDR1 reads SGDLS; CDR2 reads YYNGEE. V lost 2 bases to trimming and J lost 7 bases, with 16 bases between them.

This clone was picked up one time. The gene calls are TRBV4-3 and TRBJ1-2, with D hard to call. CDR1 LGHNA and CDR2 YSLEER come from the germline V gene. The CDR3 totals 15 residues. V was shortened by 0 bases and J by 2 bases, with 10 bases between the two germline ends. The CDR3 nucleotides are TGCGCCAGCAGCCAAGAGGGCAGGATGAACTATGGCTACACCTTC. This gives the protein CASSQEGRMNYGYTF.

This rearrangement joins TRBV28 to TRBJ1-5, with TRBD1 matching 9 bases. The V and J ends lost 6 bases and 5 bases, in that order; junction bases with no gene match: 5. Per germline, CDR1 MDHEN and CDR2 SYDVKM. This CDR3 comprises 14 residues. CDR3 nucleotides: TGTGCCAGCAGGACAGGGGGGGCAGATCAGCCCCAGCATTTT. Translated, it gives CASRTGGADQPQHF.

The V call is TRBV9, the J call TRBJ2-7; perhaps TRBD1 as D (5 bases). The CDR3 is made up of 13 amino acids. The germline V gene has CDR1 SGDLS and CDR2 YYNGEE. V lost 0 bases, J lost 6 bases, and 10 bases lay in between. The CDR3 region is CASSVALRGEQYF. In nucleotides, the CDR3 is TGTGCCAGCAGCGTAGCTCTAAGGGGCGAGCAGTACTTC.

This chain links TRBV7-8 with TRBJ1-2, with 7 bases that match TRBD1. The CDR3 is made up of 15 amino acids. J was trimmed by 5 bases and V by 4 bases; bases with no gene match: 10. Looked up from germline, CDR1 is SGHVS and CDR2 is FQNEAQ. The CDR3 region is CASSSPRGLGYGYTF. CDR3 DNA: TGTGCCAGCAGCTCGCCGAGGGGGCTGGGATATGGCTACACCTTC. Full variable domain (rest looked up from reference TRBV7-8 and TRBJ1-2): GAGVSQSPRYKVAKRGQDVALRCDPISGHVSLFWYQQALGQGPEFLTYFQNEAQLDKSGLPSDRFFAERPEGSVSTLKIQRTQQEDSAVYLCASSSPRGLGYGYTFGSGTRLTVV.

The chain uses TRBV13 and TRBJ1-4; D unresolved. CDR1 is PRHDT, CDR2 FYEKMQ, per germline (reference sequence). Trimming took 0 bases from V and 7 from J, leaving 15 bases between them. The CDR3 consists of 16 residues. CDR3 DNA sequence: TGTGCCAGCAGCTTAGGAAAGGCCTCTAGAGGTGAAAAACTGTTTTTT. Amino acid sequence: CASSLGKASRGEKLFF.

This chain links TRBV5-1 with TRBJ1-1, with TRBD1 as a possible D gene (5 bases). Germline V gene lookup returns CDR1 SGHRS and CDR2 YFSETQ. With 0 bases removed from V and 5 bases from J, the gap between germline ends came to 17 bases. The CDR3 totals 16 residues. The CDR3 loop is CASSLGLQGGVTEAFF. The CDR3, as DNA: TGCGCCAGCAGCTTGGGGCTTCAGGGTGGAGTGACTGAAGCTTTCTTT.

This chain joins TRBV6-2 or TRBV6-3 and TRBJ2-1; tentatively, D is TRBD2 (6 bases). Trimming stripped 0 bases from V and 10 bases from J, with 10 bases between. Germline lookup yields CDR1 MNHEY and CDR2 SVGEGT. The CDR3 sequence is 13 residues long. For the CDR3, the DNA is TGTGCCAGCAGTTACTCGAATGGGGGGGAGCAGTTCTTC. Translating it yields CASSYSNGGEQFF.

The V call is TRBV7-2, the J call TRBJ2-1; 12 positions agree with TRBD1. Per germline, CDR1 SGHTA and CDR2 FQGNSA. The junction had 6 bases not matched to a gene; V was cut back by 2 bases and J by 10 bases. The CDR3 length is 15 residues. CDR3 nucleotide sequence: TGTGCCAGCAGCTTACTGGGACAGGGGGCGCAGGAGCAGTTCTTC. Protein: CASSLLGQGAQEQFF.

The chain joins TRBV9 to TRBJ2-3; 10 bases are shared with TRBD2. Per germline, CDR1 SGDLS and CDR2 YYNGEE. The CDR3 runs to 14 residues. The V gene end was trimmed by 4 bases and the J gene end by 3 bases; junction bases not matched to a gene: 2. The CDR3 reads CASSMGLATDTQYF. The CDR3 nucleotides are TGTGCCAGCAGCATGGGACTAGCGACAGATACGCAGTATTTT.

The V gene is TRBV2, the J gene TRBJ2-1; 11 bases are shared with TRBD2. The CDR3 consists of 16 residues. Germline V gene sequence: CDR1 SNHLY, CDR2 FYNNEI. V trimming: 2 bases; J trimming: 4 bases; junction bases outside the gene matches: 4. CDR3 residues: CASSESWTSGYNEQFF. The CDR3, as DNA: TGTGCCAGCAGTGAATCGTGGACTAGCGGGTACAATGAGCAGTTCTTC. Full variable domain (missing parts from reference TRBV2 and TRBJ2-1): EPEVTQTPSHQVTQMGQEVILRCVPISNHLYFYWYRQILGQKVEFLVSFYNNEISEKSEIFDDQFSVERPDGSNFTLKIRSTKLEDSAMYFCASSESWTSGYNEQFFGPGTRLTVL.

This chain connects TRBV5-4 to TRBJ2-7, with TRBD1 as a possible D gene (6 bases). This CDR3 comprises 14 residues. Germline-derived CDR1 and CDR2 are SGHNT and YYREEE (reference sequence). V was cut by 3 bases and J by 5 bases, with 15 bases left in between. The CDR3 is CASSSPGAGDEQYF. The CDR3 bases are TGTGCCAGCAGCTCCCCCGGGGCAGGGGACGAGCAGTACTTC.

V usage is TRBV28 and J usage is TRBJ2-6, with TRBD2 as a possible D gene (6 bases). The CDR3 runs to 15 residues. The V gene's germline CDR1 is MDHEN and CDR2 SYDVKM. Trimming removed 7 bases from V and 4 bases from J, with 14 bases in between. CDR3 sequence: CASTGAGSGANVLTF. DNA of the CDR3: TGTGCCAGCACTGGGGCGGGGTCGGGGGCCAACGTCCTGACTTTC.

CDR3 DNA sequence: TGTGCTAGTGGTTTGGTACTTGGTCAGGGGGTTAACACCGGGGAGCTGTTTTTT. Encoded protein: CASGLVLGQGVNTGELFF. This rearrangement joins TRBV12-5 to TRBJ2-2; 7 nucleotides align to TRBD1. V shed 0 bases and J 2 bases; nucleotides not matched to a gene: 9. CDR3 length: 18 residues. Germline assignment: CDR1 LGHNT and CDR2 FRNRAP.

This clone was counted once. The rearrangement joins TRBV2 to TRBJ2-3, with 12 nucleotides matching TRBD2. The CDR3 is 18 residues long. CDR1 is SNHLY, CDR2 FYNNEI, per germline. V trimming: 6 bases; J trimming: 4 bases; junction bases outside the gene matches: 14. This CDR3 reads CASRSSPRTSGAADTQYF. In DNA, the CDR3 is TGTGCCAGCAGGTCCAGTCCCAGGACTAGCGGGGCGGCAGATACGCAGTATTTT.

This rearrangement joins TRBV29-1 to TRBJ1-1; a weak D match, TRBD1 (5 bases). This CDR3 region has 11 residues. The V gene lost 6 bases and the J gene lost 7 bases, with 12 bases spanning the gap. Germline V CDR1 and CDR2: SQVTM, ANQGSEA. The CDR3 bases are TGCAGCGTCCGGACACCGGGTGAAGCTTTCTTT. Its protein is CSVRTPGEAFF.

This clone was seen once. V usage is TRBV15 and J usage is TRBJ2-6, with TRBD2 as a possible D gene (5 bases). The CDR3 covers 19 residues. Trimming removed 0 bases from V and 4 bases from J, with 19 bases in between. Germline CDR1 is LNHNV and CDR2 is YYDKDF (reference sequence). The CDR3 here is CATSRDRDSARRGANVLTF. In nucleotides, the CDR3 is TGTGCCACCAGCAGAGACCGAGATAGCGCCCGAAGAGGGGCCAACGTCCTGACTTTC.